Sequencing of this TCR beta chain was carried out in a study of blood T cell repertoires in COVID-19. Germline CDR1 MNHNY, CDR2 SVGAGI (reference sequence). Deletions cut 3 bases from V and 5 bases from J, with 8 bases between. The CDR3 extends over 14 amino acids. In the original analysis: From reference gene primer amplification, estimates of nucleated cell counts were derived. Some clones are missing from TCRdb's copy, which holds only in-frame ones; the method was immunoSEQ multiplex PCR. V, J and clone size are those of that table, while D and trimming were read from the DNA. This table has roughly 30,000 clones, around four fifths appearing once.

The sequenced material came from peripheral blood. This TCR derives from a man aged 65 to 85 with acute or convalescent COVID-19. The chain joins TRBV6-6 to TRBJ1-6; tentatively, D is TRBD1 (6 bases). For the CDR3, the DNA is TGTGCCAGCAGTTATCGACAGGATAATTCACCCCTCCACTTT. It specifies CASSYRQDNSPLHF.